This T cell receptor beta chain stems from a study of blood T cell repertoires in COVID-19 (dated by TCRdb to 2020 to 2022). At the level of the whole study: Samples covering the acute and convalescent phases of COVID-19 were provided by collaborators in the United States, Italy and Spain. The prospective study material was composed of cDNA or gDNA derived from T cells, B-cell-depleted T cells, or PBMCs. Deeply sampled blood TCRbeta repertoires from subjects exposed to, actively infected with, or recovered from COVID-19 were included in the dataset. The repertoires were released in a freely available public database meant as a resource for research on the immune response to SARS-CoV-2. The samples were drawn from two sources: the first 160 participants of the ongoing ImmuneRACE study, and 1,200 or so subjects contributed by 6 global collaborators. The sample metadata nearly always contained a de-identified subject ID, COVID-19 status, age in years and sex. Where available, HLA class I and class II types were obtained from metadata supplied by the sample provider rather than from assay-based typing. Summary of the overall study and its limitations: The quantity of clinical and demographic metadata differed by source and by participant and was supplied without curation.

TCRbeta CDR3 regions were amplified from genomic DNA by means of the immunoSEQ Assay, a bias-controlled multiplex PCR. Per the original workflow: Nucleated cell counts per sample were estimated from amplification of reference gene primers within the assay. Sequence reads were collapsed and filtered to measure the absolute abundance of every unique TCRbeta CDR3 rearrangement. For each sample, productive Simpson clonality was calculated as the square root of Simpson's diversity index across productive rearrangements. This is the immuneACCESS table as TCRdb keeps it, with only in-frame sequences that have V and J called. A part of the clones is gone; compared with another copy, unresolved V genes explain less than half, and the rest is unexplained. The V and J calls and clone size were taken over from that table, and D and trimming were inferred from the DNA. The sample table holds around 380,000 clones, of which approximately 80% were seen once. The ten largest clonotypes hold 0.85% to 1.3% of the sample.

Whole blood was collected in K2EDTA tubes by collaborating institutions according to the institutions' own protocols. Collaborator samples were shipped for TCRbeta analysis as frozen whole blood, isolated PBMCs, or DNA extracted from either sample type. The CDR3 goes from the cysteine to the phenylalanine over 16 residues. The only DNA kept is the CDR3, 48 bases in frame from the first base. The junction shows trimming of 4 bases on V and 7 bases on J, plus 17 bases between the germline ends. The germline V gene (reference sequence) provides CDR1 LGHDT and CDR2 YNNKEL. A word on this clone: What antigen it recognizes has not been identified. No much larger clonotype is one base removed from it; base qualities were not supplied.

The sample was peripheral blood. The receptor was derived from a human donor with acute or convalescent COVID-19. The donor label of this sample is uncertain. The chain uses TRBV3-1 (or the pseudogene TRBV3-2) and TRBJ1-6; perhaps TRBD1 is the D gene, with 6 bases matching. The DNA sequence is given as TGTGCCAGCAGCCTCAAAGGGGGGGTTAAGAATTCACCCCTCCACTTT. Its translation is CASSLKGGVKNSPLHF.